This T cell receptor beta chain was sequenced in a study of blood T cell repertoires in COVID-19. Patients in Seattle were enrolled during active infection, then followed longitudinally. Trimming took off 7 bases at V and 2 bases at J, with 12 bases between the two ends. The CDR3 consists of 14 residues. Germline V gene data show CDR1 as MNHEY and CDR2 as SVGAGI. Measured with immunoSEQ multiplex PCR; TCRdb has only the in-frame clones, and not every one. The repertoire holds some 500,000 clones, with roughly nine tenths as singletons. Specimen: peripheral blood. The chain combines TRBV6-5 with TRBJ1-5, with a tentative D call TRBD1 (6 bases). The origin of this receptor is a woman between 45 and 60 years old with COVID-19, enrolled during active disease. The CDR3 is CASTEQGGNQPQHF. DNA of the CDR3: TGTGCCAGCACCGAACAGGGAGGCAATCAGCCCCAGCATTTT.